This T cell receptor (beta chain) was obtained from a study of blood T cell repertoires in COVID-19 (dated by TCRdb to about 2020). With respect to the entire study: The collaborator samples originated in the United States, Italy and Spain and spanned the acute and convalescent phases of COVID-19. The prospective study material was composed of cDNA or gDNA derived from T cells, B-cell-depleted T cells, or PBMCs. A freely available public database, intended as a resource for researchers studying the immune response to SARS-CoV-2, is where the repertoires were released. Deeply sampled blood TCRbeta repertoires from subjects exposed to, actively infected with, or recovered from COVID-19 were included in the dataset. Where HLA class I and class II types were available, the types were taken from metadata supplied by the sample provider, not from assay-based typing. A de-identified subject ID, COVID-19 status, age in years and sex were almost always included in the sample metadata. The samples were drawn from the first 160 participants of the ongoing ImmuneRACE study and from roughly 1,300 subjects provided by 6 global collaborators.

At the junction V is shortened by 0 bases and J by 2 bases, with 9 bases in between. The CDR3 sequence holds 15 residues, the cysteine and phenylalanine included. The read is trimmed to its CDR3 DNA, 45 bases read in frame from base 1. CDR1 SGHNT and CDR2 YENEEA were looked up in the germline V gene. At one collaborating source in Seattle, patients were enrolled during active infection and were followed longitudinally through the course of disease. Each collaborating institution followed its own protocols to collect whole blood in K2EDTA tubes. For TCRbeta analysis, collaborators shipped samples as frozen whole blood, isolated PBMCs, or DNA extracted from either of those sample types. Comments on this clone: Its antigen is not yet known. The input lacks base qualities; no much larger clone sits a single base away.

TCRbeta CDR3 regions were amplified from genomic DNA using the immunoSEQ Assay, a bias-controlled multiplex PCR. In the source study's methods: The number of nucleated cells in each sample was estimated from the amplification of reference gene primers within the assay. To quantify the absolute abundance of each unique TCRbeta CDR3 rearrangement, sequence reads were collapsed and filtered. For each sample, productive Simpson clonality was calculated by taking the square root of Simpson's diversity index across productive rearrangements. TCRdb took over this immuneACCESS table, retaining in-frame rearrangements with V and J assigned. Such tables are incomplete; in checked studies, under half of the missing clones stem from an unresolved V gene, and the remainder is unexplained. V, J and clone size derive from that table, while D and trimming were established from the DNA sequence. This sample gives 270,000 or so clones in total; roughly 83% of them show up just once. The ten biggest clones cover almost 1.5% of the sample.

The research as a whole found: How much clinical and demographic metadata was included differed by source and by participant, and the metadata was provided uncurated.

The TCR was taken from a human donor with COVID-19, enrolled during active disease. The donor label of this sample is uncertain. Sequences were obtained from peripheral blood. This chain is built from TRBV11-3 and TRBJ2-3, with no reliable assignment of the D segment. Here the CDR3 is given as CASSLDGAYTDTQYF. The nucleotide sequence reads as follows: TGTGCCAGCAGCTTAGATGGTGCCTACACAGATACGCAGTATTTT. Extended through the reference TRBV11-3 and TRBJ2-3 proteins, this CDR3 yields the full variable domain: EAGVVQSPRYKIIEKKQPVAFWCNPISGHNTLYWYLQNLGQGPELLIRYENEEAVDDSQLPKDRFSAERLKGVDSTLKIQPAELGDSAVYLCASSLDGAYTDTQYFGPGTRLTVL.